The T cell receptor beta chain under discussion was sequenced for a study of blood T cell repertoires in COVID-19. Using immunoSEQ multiplex PCR, the repertoire was profiled, and TCRdb retains in-frame clones only, with some absent. This table holds about 200,000 clones, roughly 90% found once. The V end was cut by 3 bases, the J end by 6 bases, with 9 bases between. CDR3 length equals 13 residues. CDR1 and CDR2 from the germline V gene are LNHDA and SQIVND (reference sequence). This clone was seen a handful of times. Specimen: peripheral blood. The chain is built from TRBV19 and TRBJ2-1; TRBD2 might be the D (5 bases). The receptor comes from a man between 45 and 60 years old with acute or convalescent COVID-19. The CDR3 DNA reads TGTGCCAGTAGTATGCTGCTAGCCAATGAGCAGTTCTTC. This gives the protein CASSMLLANEQFF. Filled out from reference TRBV19 and TRBJ2-1, the complete variable domain reads DGGITQSPKYLFRKEGQNVTLSCEQNLNHDAMYWYRQDPGQGLRLIYYSQIVNDFQKGDIAEGYSVSREKKESFPLTVTSAQKNPTAFYLCASSMLLANEQFFGPGTRLTVL.